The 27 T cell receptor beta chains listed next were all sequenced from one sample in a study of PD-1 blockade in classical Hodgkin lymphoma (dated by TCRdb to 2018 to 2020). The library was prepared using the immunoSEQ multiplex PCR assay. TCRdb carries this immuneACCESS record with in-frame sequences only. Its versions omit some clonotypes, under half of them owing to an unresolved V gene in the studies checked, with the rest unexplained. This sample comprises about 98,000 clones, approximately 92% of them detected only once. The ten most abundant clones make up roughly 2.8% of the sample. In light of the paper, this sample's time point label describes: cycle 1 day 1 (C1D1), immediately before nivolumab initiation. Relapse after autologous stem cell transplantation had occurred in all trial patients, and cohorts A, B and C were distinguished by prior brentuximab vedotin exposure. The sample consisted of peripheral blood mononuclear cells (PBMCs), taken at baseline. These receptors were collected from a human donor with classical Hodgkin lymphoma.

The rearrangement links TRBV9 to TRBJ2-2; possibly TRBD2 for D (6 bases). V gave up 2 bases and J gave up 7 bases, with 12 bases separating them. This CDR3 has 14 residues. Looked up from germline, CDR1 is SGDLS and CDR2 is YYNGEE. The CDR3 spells CASSVGGAGGELFF. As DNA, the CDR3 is TGTGCCAGCAGCGTGGGGGGTGCGGGCGGGGAGCTGTTTTTT.

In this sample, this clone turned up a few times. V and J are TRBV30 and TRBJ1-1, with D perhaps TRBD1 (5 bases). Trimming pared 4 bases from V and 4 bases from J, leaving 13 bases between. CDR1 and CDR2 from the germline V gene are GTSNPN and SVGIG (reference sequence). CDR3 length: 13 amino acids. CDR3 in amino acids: CAWKGQVITEAFF. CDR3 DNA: TGTGCCTGGAAGGGGCAGGTAATCACTGAAGCTTTCTTT.

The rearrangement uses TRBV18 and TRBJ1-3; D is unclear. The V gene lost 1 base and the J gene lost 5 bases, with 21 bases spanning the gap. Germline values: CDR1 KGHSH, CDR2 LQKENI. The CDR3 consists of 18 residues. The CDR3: CASSPRGPGGSWRNTIYF. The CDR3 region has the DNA TGTGCCAGCTCACCACGGGGTCCCGGAGGATCCTGGAGAAACACCATATATTTT.

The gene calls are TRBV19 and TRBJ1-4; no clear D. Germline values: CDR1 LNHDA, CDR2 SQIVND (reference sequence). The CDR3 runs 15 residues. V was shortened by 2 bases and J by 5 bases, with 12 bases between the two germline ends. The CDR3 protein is CASSISSGRNEKLFF. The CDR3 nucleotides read TGTGCCAGTAGTATAAGTTCGGGGAGGAATGAAAAACTGTTTTTT.

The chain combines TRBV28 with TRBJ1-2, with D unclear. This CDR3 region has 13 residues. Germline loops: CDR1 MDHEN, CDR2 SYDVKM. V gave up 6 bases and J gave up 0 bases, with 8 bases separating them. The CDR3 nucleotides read TGTGCCAGCAGCGCAGGAGCTAACTATGGCTACACCTTC. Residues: CASSAGANYGYTF.

The CDR3 sequence: CASSLDPASALSTDTQYF. DNA for the CDR3: TGTGCCAGCAGTTTAGACCCCGCTAGCGCTCTAAGCACAGATACGCAGTATTTT. This chain uses TRBV28 with TRBJ2-3; a weak D match, TRBD2 (6 bases). Germline CDR1 reads MDHEN; CDR2 reads SYDVKM. V lost 2 bases, J lost 0 bases, and 18 bases lay in between. The CDR3 extends over 18 amino acids.

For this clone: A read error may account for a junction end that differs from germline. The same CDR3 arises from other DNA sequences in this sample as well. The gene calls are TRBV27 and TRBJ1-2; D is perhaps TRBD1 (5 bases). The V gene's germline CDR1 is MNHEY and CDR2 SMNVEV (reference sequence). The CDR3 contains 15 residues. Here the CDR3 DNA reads TGTGCTAGCAGTTTATTTCGAGACAGAAACTATGGCTACACCTTC. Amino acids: CASSLFRDRNYGYTF.

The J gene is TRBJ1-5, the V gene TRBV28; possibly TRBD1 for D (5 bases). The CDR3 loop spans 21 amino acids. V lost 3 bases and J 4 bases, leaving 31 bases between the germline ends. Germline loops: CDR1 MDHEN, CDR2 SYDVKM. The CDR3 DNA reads TGTGCCAGCAGTTTTGAGGGATTCGTTCCAGGGAACCCCCTTAAGAATCAGCCCCAGCATTTT. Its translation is CASSFEGFVPGNPLKNQPQHF.

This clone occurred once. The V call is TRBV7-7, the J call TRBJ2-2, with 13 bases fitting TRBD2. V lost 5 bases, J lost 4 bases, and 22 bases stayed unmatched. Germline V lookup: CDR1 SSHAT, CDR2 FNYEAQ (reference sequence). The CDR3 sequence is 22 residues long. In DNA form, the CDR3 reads TGTGCCAGCAGCCCCTTGCGCACTGGACTAGCGGGAGCCCTGAGGCCCACCGGGGAGCTGTTTTTT. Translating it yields CASSPLRTGLAGALRPTGELFF. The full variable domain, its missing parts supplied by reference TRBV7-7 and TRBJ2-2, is GAGVSQSPRYKVTKRGQDVTLRCDPISSHATLYWYQQALGQGPEFLTYFNYEAQPDKSGLPSDRFSAERPEGSISTLTIQRTEQRDSAMYRCASSPLRTGLAGALRPTGELFFGEGSRLTVL.

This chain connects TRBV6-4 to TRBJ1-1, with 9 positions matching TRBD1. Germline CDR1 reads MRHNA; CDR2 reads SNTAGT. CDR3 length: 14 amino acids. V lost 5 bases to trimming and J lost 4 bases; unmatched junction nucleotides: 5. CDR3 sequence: CASSPWTGATEAFF. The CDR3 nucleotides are TGTGCCAGCAGTCCTTGGACAGGGGCCACTGAAGCTTTCTTT.

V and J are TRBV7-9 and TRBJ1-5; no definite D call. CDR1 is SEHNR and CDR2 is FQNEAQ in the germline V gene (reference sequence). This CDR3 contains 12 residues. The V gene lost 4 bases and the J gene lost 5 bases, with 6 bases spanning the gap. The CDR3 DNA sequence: TGTGCCAGCAGCTGGACCGATCAGCCCCAGCATTTT. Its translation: CASSWTDQPQHF.

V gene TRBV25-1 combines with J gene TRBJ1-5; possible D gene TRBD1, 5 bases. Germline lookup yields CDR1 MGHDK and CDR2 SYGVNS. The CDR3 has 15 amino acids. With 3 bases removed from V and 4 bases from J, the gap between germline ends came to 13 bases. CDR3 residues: CASSDPTAGNQPQHF. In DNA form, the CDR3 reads TGTGCCAGCAGTGACCCCACCGCAGGGAATCAGCCCCAGCATTTT.

Here the CDR3 reads CASSPRGVSSYEQYF. The CDR3 region has the DNA TGTGCCAGCAGCCCTAGGGGGGTTAGCTCCTACGAGCAGTACTTC. This chain connects TRBV9 to TRBJ2-7; D assignment may be TRBD1 or TRBD2 (6 bases each). The germline V and J ends were trimmed by 4 bases and 0 bases, with 14 bases remaining between them. CDR3 length: 15 amino acids. Germline V gene data show CDR1 as SGDLS and CDR2 as YYNGEE. The whole variable domain, remainder taken from reference TRBV9 and TRBJ2-7, is DSGVTQTPKHLITATGQRVTLRCSPRSGDLSVYWYQQSLDQGLQFLIQYYNGEERAKGNILERFSAQQFPDLHSELNLSSLELGDSALYFCASSPRGVSSYEQYFGPGTRLTVT.

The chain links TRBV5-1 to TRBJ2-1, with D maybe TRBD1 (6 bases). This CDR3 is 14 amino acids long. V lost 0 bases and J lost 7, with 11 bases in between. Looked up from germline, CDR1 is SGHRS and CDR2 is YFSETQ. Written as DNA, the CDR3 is TGCGCCAGCAGCTTGGGTCTCGACAGGAATGAGCAGTTCTTC. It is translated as CASSLGLDRNEQFF. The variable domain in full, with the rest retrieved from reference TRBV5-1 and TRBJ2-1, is KAGVTQTPRYLIKTRGQQVTLSCSPISGHRSVSWYQQTPGQGLQFLFEYFSETQRNKGNFPGRFSGRQFSNSRSEMNVSTLELGDSALYLCASSLGLDRNEQFFGPGTRLTVL.

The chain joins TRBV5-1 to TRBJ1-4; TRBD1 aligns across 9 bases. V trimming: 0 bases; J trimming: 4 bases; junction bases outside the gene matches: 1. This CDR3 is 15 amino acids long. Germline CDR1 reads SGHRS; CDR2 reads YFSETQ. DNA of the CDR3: TGCGCCAGCAGCTTGGGGACAGGGGATAATGAAAAACTGTTTTTT. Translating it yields CASSLGTGDNEKLFF.

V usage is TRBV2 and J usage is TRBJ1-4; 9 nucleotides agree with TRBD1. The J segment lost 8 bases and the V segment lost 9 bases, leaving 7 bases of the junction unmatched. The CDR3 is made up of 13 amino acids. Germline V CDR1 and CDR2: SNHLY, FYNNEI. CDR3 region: CASRQGGREKLFF. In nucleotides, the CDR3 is TGTGCCAGTCGACAGGGGGGAAGGGAAAAACTGTTTTTT.

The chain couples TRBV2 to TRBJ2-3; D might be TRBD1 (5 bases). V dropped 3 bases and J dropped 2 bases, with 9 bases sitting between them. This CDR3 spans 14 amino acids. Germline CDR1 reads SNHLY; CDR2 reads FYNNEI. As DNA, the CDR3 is TGTGCCAGCAGTGACAGGGATCACACAGATACGCAGTATTTT. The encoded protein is CASSDRDHTDTQYF.

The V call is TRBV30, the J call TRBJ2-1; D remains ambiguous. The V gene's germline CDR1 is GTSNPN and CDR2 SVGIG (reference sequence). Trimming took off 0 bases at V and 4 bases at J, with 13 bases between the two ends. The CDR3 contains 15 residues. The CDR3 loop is CAWSVLVGRYNEQFF. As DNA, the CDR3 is TGTGCCTGGAGTGTTTTAGTTGGGCGGTACAATGAGCAGTTCTTC.

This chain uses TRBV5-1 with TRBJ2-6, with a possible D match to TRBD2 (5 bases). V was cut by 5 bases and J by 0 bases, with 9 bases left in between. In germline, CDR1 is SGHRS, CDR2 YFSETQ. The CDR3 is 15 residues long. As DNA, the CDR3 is TGCGCCAGCAGTTCCGGGAACTCTGGGGCCAACGTCCTGACTTTC. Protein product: CASSSGNSGANVLTF.

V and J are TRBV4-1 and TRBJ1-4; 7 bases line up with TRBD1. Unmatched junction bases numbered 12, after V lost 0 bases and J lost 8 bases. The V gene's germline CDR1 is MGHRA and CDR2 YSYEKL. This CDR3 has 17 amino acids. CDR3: CASSQEGQPIYGEKLFF. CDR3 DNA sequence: TGCGCCAGCAGCCAAGAGGGACAGCCAATCTACGGGGAAAAACTGTTTTTT.

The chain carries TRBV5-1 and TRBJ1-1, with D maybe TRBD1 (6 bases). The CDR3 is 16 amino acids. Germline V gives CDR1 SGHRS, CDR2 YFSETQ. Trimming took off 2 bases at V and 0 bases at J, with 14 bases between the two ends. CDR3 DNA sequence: TGCGCCAGCAGCTTACAGGGTGCCGGGATGAACACTGAAGCTTTCTTT. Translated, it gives CASSLQGAGMNTEAFF.

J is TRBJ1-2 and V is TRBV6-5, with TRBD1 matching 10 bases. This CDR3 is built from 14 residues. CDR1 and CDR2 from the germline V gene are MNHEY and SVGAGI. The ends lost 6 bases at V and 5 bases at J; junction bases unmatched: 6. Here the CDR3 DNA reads TGTGCCAGCAGGCGGGGACAGGGGTCTTATGGCTACACCTTC. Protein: CASRRGQGSYGYTF.

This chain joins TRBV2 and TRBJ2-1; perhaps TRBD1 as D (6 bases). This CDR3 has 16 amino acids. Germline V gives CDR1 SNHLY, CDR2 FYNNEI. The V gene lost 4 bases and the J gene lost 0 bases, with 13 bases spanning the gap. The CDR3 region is CASSALGQSSYNEQFF. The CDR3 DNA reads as TGTGCCAGCAGTGCTTTGGGACAAAGCTCCTACAATGAGCAGTTCTTC. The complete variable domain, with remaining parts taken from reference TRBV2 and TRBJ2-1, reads EPEVTQTPSHQVTQMGQEVILRCVPISNHLYFYWYRQILGQKVEFLVSFYNNEISEKSEIFDDQFSVERPDGSNFTLKIRSTKLEDSAMYFCASSALGQSSYNEQFFGPGTRLTVL.

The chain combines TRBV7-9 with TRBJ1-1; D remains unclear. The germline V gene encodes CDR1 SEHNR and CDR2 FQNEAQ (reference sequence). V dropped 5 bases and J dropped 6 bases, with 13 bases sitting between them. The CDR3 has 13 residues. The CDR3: CASSQTVVPEAFF. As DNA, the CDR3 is TGTGCCAGCAGCCAGACCGTAGTGCCTGAAGCTTTCTTT.

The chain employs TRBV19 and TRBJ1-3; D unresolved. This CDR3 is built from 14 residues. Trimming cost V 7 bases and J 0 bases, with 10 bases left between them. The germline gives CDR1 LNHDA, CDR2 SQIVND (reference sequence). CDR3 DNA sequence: TGTGCCAGTACGGACCAGAGCTCTGGAAACACCATATATTTT. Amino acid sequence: CASTDQSSGNTIYF.

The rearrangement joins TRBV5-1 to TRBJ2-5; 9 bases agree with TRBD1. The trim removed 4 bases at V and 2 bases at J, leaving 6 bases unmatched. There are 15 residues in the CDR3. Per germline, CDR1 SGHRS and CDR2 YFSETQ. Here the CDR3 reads CASSRDRANQETQYF. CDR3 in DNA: TGCGCCAGCAGCCGGGACAGGGCCAATCAAGAGACCCAGTACTTC. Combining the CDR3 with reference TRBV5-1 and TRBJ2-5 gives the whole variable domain KAGVTQTPRYLIKTRGQQVTLSCSPISGHRSVSWYQQTPGQGLQFLFEYFSETQRNKGNFPGRFSGRQFSNSRSEMNVSTLELGDSALYLCASSRDRANQETQYFGPGTRLLVL.

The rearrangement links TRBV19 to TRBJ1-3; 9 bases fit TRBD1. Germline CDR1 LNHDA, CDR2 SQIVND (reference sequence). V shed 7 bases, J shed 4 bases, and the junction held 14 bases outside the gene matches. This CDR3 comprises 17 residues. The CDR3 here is CASTPNKGQGRGNTIYF. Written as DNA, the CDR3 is TGTGCCAGTACCCCGAATAAGGGACAGGGTAGAGGAAACACCATATATTTT.